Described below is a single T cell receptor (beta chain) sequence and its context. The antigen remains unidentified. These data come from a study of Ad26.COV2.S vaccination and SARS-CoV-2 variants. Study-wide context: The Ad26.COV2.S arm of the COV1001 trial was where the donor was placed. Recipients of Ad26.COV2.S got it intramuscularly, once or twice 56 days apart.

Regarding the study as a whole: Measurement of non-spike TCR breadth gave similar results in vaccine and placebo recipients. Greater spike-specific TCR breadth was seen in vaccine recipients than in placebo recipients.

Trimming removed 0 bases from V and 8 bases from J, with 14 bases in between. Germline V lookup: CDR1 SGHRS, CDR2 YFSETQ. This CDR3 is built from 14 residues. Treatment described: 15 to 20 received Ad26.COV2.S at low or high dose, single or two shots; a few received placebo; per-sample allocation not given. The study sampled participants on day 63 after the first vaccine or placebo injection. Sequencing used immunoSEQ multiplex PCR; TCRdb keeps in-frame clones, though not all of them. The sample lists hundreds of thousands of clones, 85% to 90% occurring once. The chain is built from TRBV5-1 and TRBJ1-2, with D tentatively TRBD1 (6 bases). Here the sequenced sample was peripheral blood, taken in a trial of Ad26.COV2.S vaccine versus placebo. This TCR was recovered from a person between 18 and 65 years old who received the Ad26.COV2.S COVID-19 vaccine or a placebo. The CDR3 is CASSLAVGGAGYTF. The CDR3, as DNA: TGCGCCAGCAGCTTGGCCGTGGGGGGCGCGGGCTACACCTTC.